The next 30 T cell receptor beta chains were all read from a single sample in a study of T-cell reconstitution after alpha-beta-depleted transplantation in children (TCRdb year 2016). Receptor amplification or capture employed PCR. Instrument on record: Illumina HiSeq 2500. TCR library preparation used molecular barcoding, with unique molecular identifiers applied to normalize quantification of the TCRbeta repertoire. TCRdb reprocessing: public reads trimmed at Q25 with fastp, clones called with MiXCR, in-frame beta chains kept. Every entry covers one CDR3 protein and lists the most common genes and DNA from its rows. Recorded for this sample are some 300,000 distinct CDR3 sequences; 10% of them occurred a single time. The top ten constitute roughly 7% of the sample. Read against the paper, the sample's treatment or condition label means: allogeneic hematopoietic cell transplantation with graft depleted of TCRalphabeta T cells and CD19 B cells.

The material sequenced was PBMCs, taken before TCRalphabeta/CD19-depleted stem cell transplant. These receptors all stem from a boy in the first two years of life with acute myeloid leukemia, due to receive a stem cell transplant.

This chain uses TRBV5-1 with TRBJ2-5, with no clear D. The germline gives CDR1 SGHRS, CDR2 YFSETQ. The V end was cut by 3 bases, the J end by 4 bases, with 10 bases between. The CDR3 consists of 13 residues. The CDR3 nucleotides are TGCGCCAGCAGCTCATCAAACGGAGAGACCCAGTACTTC. It yields the protein CASSSSNGETQYF.

The sample holds a few counts of this clonotype. In DNA form, the CDR3 reads TGTGCCAGCACCCAATCTAGCAGGGACACCGGGGAGCTGTTTTTT. This encodes CASTQSSRDTGELFF. The chain carries TRBV9 and TRBJ2-2; D may correspond to TRBD1 or TRBD2 (5 bases each). The germline gives CDR1 SGDLS, CDR2 YYNGEE. This CDR3 spans 15 amino acids. Trimming removed 6 bases from V and 3 bases from J, with 15 bases in between.

This clonotype was picked up many times. The chain employs TRBV5-1 and TRBJ2-2; D gene uncertain. This CDR3 is 13 amino acids long. Germline V gene lookup returns CDR1 SGHRS and CDR2 YFSETQ. Trimming left V 0 bases short and J 6 bases short, with 6 bases between. CDR3 nucleotide sequence: TGCGCCAGCAGCTTGGCCCAGGCCGGGGAGCTGTTTTTT. Translating gives CASSLAQAGELFF.

This clonotype was found many times. CDR3 region: CASSLAGRSLFF. The CDR3 DNA reads as TGTGCCAGCAGCTTAGCGGGCAGATCACTGTTTTTT. V usage is TRBV7-9 and J usage is TRBJ1-4, with D unresolved. The CDR3 runs 12 residues. From germline, CDR1 is SEHNR and CDR2 FQNEAQ (reference sequence). V dropped 0 bases and J dropped 13 bases, with 9 bases sitting between them.

The table lists this clonotype with many counts. The chain employs TRBV4-2 and TRBJ1-5, with D uncertain. Between the trimmed V and J ends, which lost 2 bases and 1 base, there was a span of 9 bases. Germline V gene sequence: CDR1 LGHNA, CDR2 YNFKEQ. This CDR3 is 15 amino acids long. The CDR3 loop reads CASSQNLGSNQPQHF. As DNA, the CDR3 is TGTGCCAGCAGCCAAAATCTGGGAAGCAATCAGCCCCAGCATTTT.

This clonotype was counted many times. This CDR3 reads CAWNRGGTYEQYF. CDR3 nucleotides: TGTGCCTGGAATCGGGGGGGAACCTACGAGCAGTACTTC. The chain combines TRBV30 with TRBJ2-7; 8 bases map to TRBD2. Germline CDR1 is GTSNPN and CDR2 is SVGIG (reference sequence). After removal of 4 bases from V and 2 bases from J, the junction contained 4 bases not matched to a gene. The CDR3 has 13 residues.

This clonotype was seen many times. This sequence joins TRBV28 and TRBJ1-3; D is possibly TRBD1 (5 bases). Between the trimmed V and J ends, which lost 0 bases and 0 bases, there was a span of 9 bases. Per germline, CDR1 MDHEN and CDR2 SYDVKM. CDR3 length: 16 amino acids. This chain's CDR3 is CASSLWRDYSGNTIYF. The CDR3 bases are TGTGCCAGCAGTTTATGGAGGGACTACTCTGGAAACACCATATATTTT.

This clonotype has at least ten counts. This chain connects TRBV7-2 to TRBJ1-6; 11 nucleotides match TRBD1. V dropped 4 bases and J dropped 7; count of bases not matched to a gene: 9. Germline V gene lookup returns CDR1 SGHTA and CDR2 FQGNSA. This CDR3 contains 17 residues. The CDR3 reads CASSSPDRGLRNSPLHF. CDR3 in DNA: TGTGCCAGCAGCTCCCCGGACAGGGGGCTTCGGAATTCACCCCTCCACTTT.

V usage is TRBV6-2 or TRBV6-3 and J usage is TRBJ2-2; no clear D gene. CDR1 MNHEY and CDR2 SVGEGT come from the germline V gene. Trimming took off 8 bases at V and 1 base at J, with 8 bases between the two ends. The CDR3 totals 13 residues. DNA of the CDR3: TGTGCCAGCGAAGTGGAGAACACCGGGGAGCTGTTTTTT. Amino acids: CASEVENTGELFF.

This clonotype was observed many times. The V gene is TRBV5-1, the J gene TRBJ2-7; tentatively, D is TRBD1 (5 bases). The CDR3 has 13 residues. Germline V gene data show CDR1 as SGHRS and CDR2 as YFSETQ. Trimming removed 0 bases at V and 3 bases at J, with 7 bases between. In DNA form, the CDR3 reads TGCGCCAGCAGCTTGGAGGGGCGCTACGAGCAGTACTTC. Its translation: CASSLEGRYEQYF. The complete variable domain, with remaining parts taken from reference TRBV5-1 and TRBJ2-7, reads KAGVTQTPRYLIKTRGQQVTLSCSPISGHRSVSWYQQTPGQGLQFLFEYFSETQRNKGNFPGRFSGRQFSNSRSEMNVSTLELGDSALYLCASSLEGRYEQYFGPGTRLTVT.

This clonotype was counted a few times. This chain links TRBV19 with TRBJ2-6; D is undetermined. Germline CDR1 reads LNHDA; CDR2 reads SQIVND (reference sequence). The CDR3 extends over 15 amino acids. The germline V and J ends were trimmed by 3 bases and 0 bases, with 6 bases remaining between them. In nucleotides, the CDR3 is TGTGCCAGTAGTATTGGCGACTCTGGGGCCAACGTCCTGACTTTC. Translating it yields CASSIGDSGANVLTF.

This clonotype appeared many times. This chain links TRBV12-3 or TRBV12-4 with TRBJ2-3; no firm D call. Trimming removed 4 bases at V and 2 bases at J, with 13 bases between. The CDR3 runs 15 residues. In DNA form, the CDR3 reads TGTGCCAGCAGTTCCCAAGGGAAACTCACAGATACGCAGTATTTT. It is translated as CASSSQGKLTDTQYF.

This clonotype was counted many times. The chain employs TRBV9 and TRBJ2-1, with D perhaps TRBD2 (6 bases). The CDR3 is 13 residues long. Germline V CDR1 and CDR2: SGDLS, YYNGEE. V was cut by 0 bases and J by 7 bases, with 8 bases left in between. CDR3 residues: CASSVGRGNEQFF. The CDR3 coding sequence is TGTGCCAGCAGCGTAGGCCGGGGGAATGAGCAGTTCTTC.

This clonotype was seen at least ten times. The J gene is TRBJ2-5, the V gene TRBV7-9; 7 positions agree with TRBD1. The CDR3 covers 16 residues. J gave up 0 bases and V 1 base, and 5 bases lay outside the gene matches. In germline, CDR1 is SEHNR, CDR2 FQNEAQ (reference sequence). CDR3 residues: CASSLGDRGDQETQYF. The CDR3 DNA is TGTGCCAGCAGCTTAGGGGACAGAGGAGACCAAGAGACCCAGTACTTC.

This clonotype was counted a few times. The rearrangement joins TRBV20-1 to TRBJ2-7; 7 nucleotides line up with TRBD2. This CDR3 has 14 amino acids. The trim removed 6 bases at V and 5 bases at J, leaving 13 bases unmatched. Germline values: CDR1 DFQATT, CDR2 SNEGSKA (reference sequence). CDR3: CSARAPGLRNEQYF. CDR3 nucleotide sequence: TGCAGTGCCCGAGCGCCGGGACTAAGGAACGAGCAGTACTTC.

This clonotype was seen more than once but under ten times. The J gene is TRBJ2-7, the V gene TRBV7-2, with 8 bases aligning to TRBD1. This CDR3 comprises 16 residues. Germline values: CDR1 SGHTA, CDR2 FQGNSA. V shed 5 bases, J shed 4 bases, and the junction held 13 bases outside the gene matches. The CDR3 DNA reads TGTGCCAGCAGCATTAGGACAGGGAGGTCGATTTACGAGCAGTACTTC. This sequence encodes CASSIRTGRSIYEQYF. The full variable domain, completed using reference TRBV7-2 and TRBJ2-7, is GAGVSQSPSNKVTEKGKDVELRCDPISGHTALYWYRQSLGQGLEFLIYFQGNSAPDKSGLPSDRFSAERTGGSVSTLTIQRTQQEDSAVYLCASSIRTGRSIYEQYFGPGTRLTVT.

This clonotype came up many times. This rearrangement joins TRBV7-9 to TRBJ2-1; 13 bases map to TRBD2. Trimming removed 10 bases from V and 7 bases from J; junction bases left unmatched: 10. The germline gives CDR1 SEHNR, CDR2 FQNEAQ (reference sequence). This CDR3 region has 15 residues. The CDR3 DNA is TGTGCCATCACCCCCGGGACTAGCGGGACAAATGAGCAGTTCTTC. This codes for CAITPGTSGTNEQFF. Full variable domain (outside the CDR3, taken from reference TRBV7-9 and TRBJ2-1): DTGVSQNPRHKITKRGQNVTFRCDPISEHNRLYWYRQTLGQGPEFLTYFQNEAQLEKSRLLSDRFSAERPKGSFSTLEIQRTEQGDSAMYLCAITPGTSGTNEQFFGPGTRLTVL.

This sequence joins TRBV3-1 and TRBJ1-1, with D possibly matching TRBD1 (5 bases). V lost 1 base to trimming and J lost 1 base, with 7 bases between them. The germline CDR1 and CDR2 sequences are LGHDT and YNNKEL (reference sequence). The CDR3 covers 14 residues. In DNA form, the CDR3 reads TGTGCCAGCAGCCAAGTAGGACAGAACACTGAAGCTTTCTTT. This codes for CASSQVGQNTEAFF.

This clonotype was seen many times. The chain recombines TRBV9 with TRBJ2-4, with D perhaps being TRBD1 or TRBD2 (6 bases each). V lost 4 bases and J 2 bases, leaving 13 bases between the germline ends. The CDR3 is 15 residues long. The germline CDR1 and CDR2 sequences are SGDLS and YYNGEE. The CDR3 protein is CASSSRGGPKNIQYF. The CDR3 nucleotides are TGTGCCAGCAGCTCCCGTGGGGGGCCCAAAAACATTCAGTACTTC. Supplemented by reference TRBV9 and TRBJ2-4, the full variable domain reads DSGVTQTPKHLITATGQRVTLRCSPRSGDLSVYWYQQSLDQGLQFLIQYYNGEERAKGNILERFSAQQFPDLHSELNLSSLELGDSALYFCASSSRGGPKNIQYFGAGTRLSVL.

In its sample, this clonotype was seen many times. The chain is built from TRBV7-9 and TRBJ2-7; TRBD1 or TRBD2 may be the D gene (5 bases each). CDR1 is SEHNR and CDR2 is FQNEAQ in the germline V gene (reference sequence). The V end was cut by 3 bases, the J end by 4 bases, with 13 bases between. CDR3 size: 14 residues. In DNA form, the CDR3 reads TGTGCCAGCAGCTTCCGGGACCCACTTTACGAGCAGTACTTC. Protein: CASSFRDPLYEQYF. The full variable domain, completed using reference TRBV7-9 and TRBJ2-7, is DTGVSQNPRHKITKRGQNVTFRCDPISEHNRLYWYRQTLGQGPEFLTYFQNEAQLEKSRLLSDRFSAERPKGSFSTLEIQRTEQGDSAMYLCASSFRDPLYEQYFGPGTRLTVT.

The chain is built from TRBV18 and TRBJ2-6; D gene unclear. Germline CDR1 is KGHSH and CDR2 is LQKENI. V dropped 5 bases and J dropped 0 bases, with 8 bases sitting between them. The CDR3 loop spans 15 amino acids. The CDR3 bases are TGTGCCAGCTCAAACAGCTTCTCTGGGGCCAACGTCCTGACTTTC. Its translation is CASSNSFSGANVLTF.

This clonotype was observed a handful of times. This chain uses TRBV5-6 with TRBJ2-1, with D perhaps matching TRBD1 (5 bases). CDR1 is SGHDT and CDR2 is YYEEEE in the germline V gene. The CDR3 runs to 14 residues. The V and J ends lost 9 bases and 4 bases respectively, with 17 bases between them. CDR3 residues: CAMALGLQYNEQFF. DNA for the CDR3: TGTGCCATGGCCCTGGGGCTTCAATACAATGAGCAGTTCTTC.

This clonotype has ten or more counts. This chain joins TRBV28 and TRBJ2-6, with TRBD2 as a possible D gene (6 bases). CDR3 size: 18 residues. V lost 5 bases, J lost 0 bases, and 17 bases lay in between. Looked up from germline, CDR1 is MDHEN and CDR2 is SYDVKM. The DNA of the CDR3 is TGTGCCAGCAGTCACCGGGACTCACCTCTCTCTGGGGCCAACGTCCTGACTTTC. Translation gives CASSHRDSPLSGANVLTF.

About this clonotype itself: Possible read error: a much larger clone is one base away. The genes are TRBV4-1 and TRBJ2-7, with 8 bases matching TRBD1. This CDR3 has 12 amino acids. Germline values: CDR1 MGHRA, CDR2 YSYEKL. The CDR3 here is CASSRAGGEHYF. The CDR3 nucleotides are TGCGCCAGCAGCCGCGCAGGGGGCGAGCATTACTTC.

Comment on this clonotype: At one end, the junction sequence differs from germline, possibly due to a read error. The chain has TRBV6-2 or TRBV6-3 and TRBJ2-6, with TRBD2 as a possible D gene (6 bases). The CDR3 totals 16 residues. Per germline, CDR1 MNHEY and CDR2 SVGEGT. The CDR3 DNA is TGTGCCAGCAGCCGGGGAGGACCCTCTGGGGCCAACGGCCTGACTTTC. It is translated as CASSRGGPSGANGLTF.

In this sample, this clonotype turned up many times. The J gene is TRBJ1-1, the V gene TRBV29-1; D possibly corresponds to TRBD1 (5 bases). Trimming took off 4 bases at V and 11 bases at J, with 20 bases between the two ends. The germline gives CDR1 SQVTM, CDR2 ANQGSEA. The CDR3 contains 13 residues. The CDR3 region is CSVAVGDPLGAFF. The DNA of the CDR3 is TGCAGCGTTGCGGTCGGGGACCCCTTAGGCGCTTTCTTT. The whole variable domain, filled in from reference TRBV29-1 and TRBJ1-1, reads SAVISQKPSRDICQRGTSLTIQCQVDSQVTMMFWYRQQPGQSLTLIATANQGSEATYESGFVIDKFPISRPNLTFSTLTVSNMSPEDSSIYLCSVAVGDPLGAFFGQGTRLTVV.

The rearrangement joins TRBV6-1 to TRBJ1-5, with 11 bases aligning to TRBD1. The CDR3 is made up of 16 amino acids. In germline, CDR1 is MNHNS, CDR2 SASEGT. Trimming took 5 bases from V and 5 from J; bases not matched to a gene: 8. The CDR3 DNA sequence: TGTGCCAGCAGTCCCTGGGACAGGGGGAGAGATCAGCCCCAGCATTTT. This translates into CASSPWDRGRDQPQHF.

This clonotype was detected ten times or more. This sequence joins TRBV28 and TRBJ2-1, with D tentatively TRBD2 (6 bases). This CDR3 is built from 15 residues. Trimming stripped 4 bases from V and 4 bases from J, with 14 bases between. Germline values: CDR1 MDHEN, CDR2 SYDVKM. The CDR3 nucleotides read TGTGCCAGCAGTTGGGCGGGACTCGAGTACAATGAGCAGTTCTTC. The encoded protein is CASSWAGLEYNEQFF.

V is TRBV2 and J is TRBJ2-3; possibly TRBD1 or TRBD2 for D (5 bases each). This CDR3 is built from 14 residues. V lost 7 bases and J 1 base, leaving 12 bases between the germline ends. Germline V lookup: CDR1 SNHLY, CDR2 FYNNEI. DNA of the CDR3: TGTGCCAGCACCAGGGACGGCCGCACAGATACGCAGTATTTT. It codes for CASTRDGRTDTQYF.

This clonotype has at least ten counts. The V gene is TRBV10-3, the J gene TRBJ2-7, with D unclear. The V gene lost 2 bases and the J gene lost 2 bases, with 13 bases spanning the gap. The germline V gene encodes CDR1 ENHRY and CDR2 SYGVKD. The CDR3 has 15 amino acids. The CDR3 reads CAISEPTEGTYEQYF. Here the CDR3 DNA reads TGTGCCATCAGTGAGCCGACCGAAGGGACCTACGAGCAGTACTTC.